This is a list of T cell receptor beta chains from one sample in a study of T-cell reconstitution after alpha-beta-depleted transplantation in children. TCRdb called the PCR reads again in MiXCR, with one record for every CDR3 protein. The repertoire holds 200,000 to 250,000 distinct CDR3 sequences, with 7.5% to 9.5% as singletons. The specimen comprised PBMCs, mostly from graft donor cells, sampled 180 days after TCRalphabeta/CD19-depleted stem cell transplant. These receptors were obtained from a male patient younger than 18 who had a stem cell transplant for acute lymphoblastic leukemia, so the T cells may come from the graft donor. The CDR3 runs from the conserved cysteine through the conserved F or W. A D gene is named only where the DNA matches it firmly. Only part of the rows carry a size: once, few, many, or a class if the clone is expanded.

d_gene: -; v_gene: TRBV7-2; j_gene: TRBJ2-1; abundance: many; CDR3nt: TGTGCCAGCAGCTTAGGGCGCCTAAACAATGAGCAGTTCTTC; CDR3aa: CASSLGRLNNEQFF
d_gene: -; v_gene: TRBV12-3/TRBV12-4; j_gene: TRBJ1-5; abundance: few; CDR3nt: TGTGCCAGCAGCACCGGACCGATTAATCAGCCCCAGCATTTT; CDR3aa: CASSTGPINQPQHF
d_gene: TRBD1; v_gene: TRBV27; j_gene: TRBJ2-1; abundance: few; CDR3nt: TGTGCCAGCAACATAGGGACAGGGGCCTACAATGAGCAGTTCTTC; CDR3aa: CASNIGTGAYNEQFF
d_gene: -; v_gene: TRBV5-8; j_gene: TRBJ1-1; abundance: -; CDR3nt: TGTGCCAGCAGCTTGGGGGGGGGGTCCGGAGGGAACACTGAAGCTTTCTTT; CDR3aa: CASSLGGGSGGNTEAFF
d_gene: TRBD2; v_gene: TRBV20-1; j_gene: TRBJ2-3; abundance: many; CDR3nt: TGCAGTGCTAAGACTAGCGGGAGCCAAGATACGCAGTATTTT; CDR3aa: CSAKTSGSQDTQYF
d_gene: TRBD1; v_gene: TRBV2; j_gene: TRBJ1-5; abundance: many; CDR3nt: TGTGCCAGCAGTGAAGGGACAGGGGTTCAGCCCCAGCATTTT; CDR3aa: CASSEGTGVQPQHF
d_gene: TRBD2; v_gene: TRBV20-1; j_gene: TRBJ2-3; abundance: -; CDR3nt: TGCAGTGCTTCCCCTAGCGGCCTCACAGATACGCAGTATTTT; CDR3aa: CSASPSGLTDTQYF
d_gene: -; v_gene: TRBV20-1; j_gene: TRBJ2-1; abundance: many; CDR3nt: TGCAGTGCTAGCGGGGTATTGGATGAGCAGTTCTTC; CDR3aa: CSASGVLDEQFF
d_gene: -; v_gene: TRBV7-3; j_gene: TRBJ1-6; abundance: many; CDR3nt: TGTGCCAGCAGCCCCCAGGGAGGGTATAATTCACCCCTCCACTTT; CDR3aa: CASSPQGGYNSPLHF
d_gene: -; v_gene: TRBV12-3/TRBV12-4; j_gene: TRBJ1-1; abundance: many; CDR3nt: TGTGCCAGCAGTCGGATCGGGGACACTGAAGCTTTCTTT; CDR3aa: CASSRIGDTEAFF
d_gene: -; v_gene: TRBV4-1; j_gene: TRBJ2-1; abundance: many; CDR3nt: TGCGCCAGCAGCCAAGATCCGGAACCAGGGGGACTCGATGAGCAGTTCTTC; CDR3aa: CASSQDPEPGGLDEQFF
d_gene: -; v_gene: TRBV29-1; j_gene: TRBJ2-7; abundance: many; CDR3nt: TGCAGCGCCCGGGAGAGCAACAACGAGCAGTACTTC; CDR3aa: CSARESNNEQYF
d_gene: -; v_gene: TRBV6-2/TRBV6-3; j_gene: TRBJ2-4; abundance: many; CDR3nt: TGTGCCAGCAAGGCAGGAGCCAAAAACATTCAGTACTTC; CDR3aa: CASKAGAKNIQYF
d_gene: -; v_gene: TRBV24-1; j_gene: TRBJ2-3; abundance: many; CDR3nt: TGTGCCACCAGTAGGGCGGGGACAGATACGCAGTATTTT; CDR3aa: CATSRAGTDTQYF
d_gene: TRBD2; v_gene: TRBV12-3/TRBV12-4; j_gene: TRBJ2-5; abundance: many; CDR3nt: TGTGCCAGCAGTCGGCGGGGGGTCCAAGAGACCCAGTACTTC; CDR3aa: CASSRRGVQETQYF
d_gene: -; v_gene: TRBV15; j_gene: TRBJ2-7; abundance: many; CDR3nt: TGTGCCACCAGCAGACAGGAAACTGGGCACGAGCAGTACTTC; CDR3aa: CATSRQETGHEQYF
d_gene: TRBD1; v_gene: TRBV19; j_gene: TRBJ1-5; abundance: many; CDR3nt: TGTGCCAGTAGTCCGGGACAGGAGGTGCCCCAGCATTTT; CDR3aa: CASSPGQEVPQHF
d_gene: TRBD1; v_gene: TRBV20-1; j_gene: TRBJ1-2; abundance: many; CDR3nt: TGCAGTGCGCGGACAGGGGGCTCTGGCTACACCTTC; CDR3aa: CSARTGGSGYTF
d_gene: -; v_gene: TRBV19; j_gene: TRBJ2-1; abundance: many; CDR3nt: TGTGCCAGTAGTATCTGGAGCTCCTACAATGAGCAGTTCTTC; CDR3aa: CASSIWSSYNEQFF
d_gene: -; v_gene: TRBV19; j_gene: TRBJ2-7; abundance: -; CDR3nt: TGTGCCAGCCACCGCGGCAGGAAAAGCGGCCCGCGGGAAAGTGGGCAGTACTTC; CDR3aa: CASHRGRKSGPRESGQYF
d_gene: -; v_gene: TRBV11-2; j_gene: TRBJ1-3; abundance: many; CDR3nt: TGTGCCAGCAGCCTTATCTCTGGAAACACCATATATTTT; CDR3aa: CASSLISGNTIYF
d_gene: -; v_gene: TRBV6-2/TRBV6-3; j_gene: TRBJ1-5; abundance: many; CDR3nt: TGTGCCAGCAGTCCCCATTTCTCGGATTATACCAATCAGCCCCAGCATTTT; CDR3aa: CASSPHFSDYTNQPQHF
d_gene: TRBD2; v_gene: TRBV29-1; j_gene: TRBJ2-1; abundance: many; CDR3nt: TGCAGCGTTGACGGTAGGGCTAGCGGACCTTACAATGAGCAGTTCTTC; CDR3aa: CSVDGRASGPYNEQFF
d_gene: -; v_gene: TRBV6-1; j_gene: TRBJ2-5; abundance: many; CDR3nt: TGTGCCAGCTCCCACTCCCCGCAGGTACCTCCGGGGGAGACCCAGTACTTC; CDR3aa: CASSHSPQVPPGETQYF
d_gene: TRBD1; v_gene: TRBV19; j_gene: TRBJ1-6; abundance: many; CDR3nt: TGTGCCAGTAGAGTCGACAGGGGGATAAGGGATAATTCACCCCTCCACTTT; CDR3aa: CASRVDRGIRDNSPLHF
d_gene: TRBD1; v_gene: TRBV25-1; j_gene: TRBJ1-5; abundance: -; CDR3nt: TGTGCCAGCAGTGAGGACAGGGGGCGATATAGCAATCAGCCCCAGCATTTT; CDR3aa: CASSEDRGRYSNQPQHF
d_gene: -; v_gene: TRBV4-3; j_gene: TRBJ1-1; abundance: many; CDR3nt: TGCGCCAGCAGCCAAGATCTTGTTCCACCAATGAACACTGAAGCTTTCTTT; CDR3aa: CASSQDLVPPMNTEAFF
d_gene: -; v_gene: TRBV6-5; j_gene: TRBJ2-7; abundance: many; CDR3nt: TGTGCCAGCAGTTACTACAGGGTCATCGGCGAGCAGTACTTC; CDR3aa: CASSYYRVIGEQYF
d_gene: -; v_gene: TRBV27; j_gene: TRBJ1-1; abundance: many; CDR3nt: TGTGCCAGCAGTTTATTGGGTCGGAACACTGAAGCTTTCTTT; CDR3aa: CASSLLGRNTEAFF
d_gene: -; v_gene: TRBV24-1; j_gene: TRBJ1-1; abundance: many; CDR3nt: TGTGCCACCAGTGATTTGCACGCCTCTGAAGCTTTCTTT; CDR3aa: CATSDLHASEAFF
d_gene: -; v_gene: TRBV14; j_gene: TRBJ2-1; abundance: many; CDR3nt: TGTGCCAGCAGCCTGATCGGGGAGCAGTTCTTC; CDR3aa: CASSLIGEQFF
d_gene: TRBD2; v_gene: TRBV20-1; j_gene: TRBJ2-1; abundance: many; CDR3nt: TGCAGTGCTAGACTAGCGGGGCGGTACAATGAGCAGTTCTTC; CDR3aa: CSARLAGRYNEQFF
d_gene: -; v_gene: TRBV5-1; j_gene: TRBJ1-4; abundance: many; CDR3nt: TGCGCCAGCAGCTCCCTATCAACTAATGAAAAACTGTTTTTT; CDR3aa: CASSSLSTNEKLFF
d_gene: -; v_gene: TRBV9; j_gene: TRBJ2-1; abundance: many; CDR3nt: TGTGCCAGCAGCGCGGGGACACGAGAATACAATGAGCAGTTCTTC; CDR3aa: CASSAGTREYNEQFF
d_gene: -; v_gene: TRBV5-1; j_gene: TRBJ2-3; abundance: many; CDR3nt: TGCGCCAGCAGCTTGGCGCCTCTTAGCACAGATACGCAGTATTTT; CDR3aa: CASSLAPLSTDTQYF
d_gene: -; v_gene: TRBV12-3/TRBV12-4; j_gene: TRBJ1-1; abundance: many; CDR3nt: TGTGCCAGCAGTGCGCGGGGGCGGGGAAGGGGCACTGAAGCTTTCTTT; CDR3aa: CASSARGRGRGTEAFF
d_gene: -; v_gene: TRBV5-1; j_gene: TRBJ1-3; abundance: many; CDR3nt: TGCGCCAGCAGCTCCGACCGTCCTCTCTCTGGAAACACCATATATTTT; CDR3aa: CASSSDRPLSGNTIYF
d_gene: -; v_gene: TRBV19; j_gene: TRBJ2-3; abundance: -; CDR3nt: TGTGCCAGTAGTGTGGGACTGAACACAGATACGCAGTATTTT; CDR3aa: CASSVGLNTDTQYF
d_gene: -; v_gene: TRBV6-5; j_gene: TRBJ1-2; abundance: many; CDR3nt: TGTGCCAGCAGTTACTCCCAAGAGCCCCACTATGGCTACACCTTC; CDR3aa: CASSYSQEPHYGYTF
d_gene: -; v_gene: TRBV12-3/TRBV12-4; j_gene: TRBJ2-1; abundance: many; CDR3nt: TGTGCCAGCAGTTTAAGGCAGGGGTGGGTCAATGAGCAGTTCTTC; CDR3aa: CASSLRQGWVNEQFF
d_gene: -; v_gene: TRBV29-1; j_gene: TRBJ2-3; abundance: many; CDR3nt: TGCAGCGTTGAGGGGACCAATTCTAGCACAGATACGCAGTATTTT; CDR3aa: CSVEGTNSSTDTQYF
d_gene: TRBD2; v_gene: TRBV20-1; j_gene: TRBJ2-7; abundance: many; CDR3nt: TGCAGTGCTAGAGTGGCGGGAGTCTCCAACGAGCAGTACTTC; CDR3aa: CSARVAGVSNEQYF
d_gene: TRBD2; v_gene: TRBV20-1; j_gene: TRBJ2-7; abundance: many; CDR3nt: TGCAGTGCTAGAGATACTAGCGCGATCTACGAGCAGTACTTC; CDR3aa: CSARDTSAIYEQYF
d_gene: TRBD2; v_gene: TRBV4-1; j_gene: TRBJ2-7; abundance: many; CDR3nt: TGCGCCAGCAGCCAAGATTGGGCTAGCGGTAACTACGAGCAGTACTTC; CDR3aa: CASSQDWASGNYEQYF
d_gene: -; v_gene: TRBV5-1; j_gene: TRBJ2-1; abundance: many; CDR3nt: TGCGCCAGCAGCAAGGGACGGACTATGAATGAGCAGTTCTTC; CDR3aa: CASSKGRTMNEQFF
d_gene: -; v_gene: TRBV6-2/TRBV6-3; j_gene: TRBJ2-2; abundance: many; CDR3nt: TGTGCCAGCAGTTACGTCCGGGTAGGGGCCGGGGAGCTGTTTTTT; CDR3aa: CASSYVRVGAGELFF
d_gene: TRBD1; v_gene: TRBV6-2/TRBV6-3; j_gene: TRBJ1-2; abundance: many; CDR3nt: TGTGCCAGCAGTTTACCTCGGACAGGGAGCTATGGCTACACCTTC; CDR3aa: CASSLPRTGSYGYTF
d_gene: -; v_gene: TRBV28; j_gene: TRBJ1-4; abundance: many; CDR3nt: TGTGCCAGCAGTCGAGGGGACGAAGGGCATGAAAAACTGTTTTTT; CDR3aa: CASSRGDEGHEKLFF
d_gene: -; v_gene: TRBV25-1; j_gene: TRBJ1-2; abundance: many; CDR3nt: TGTGCCAGCAGCGACAACTATGGCTACACCTTC; CDR3aa: CASSDNYGYTF
d_gene: -; v_gene: TRBV9; j_gene: TRBJ2-1; abundance: many; CDR3nt: TGTGCCAGCAGCGGAGCAAAGGGGCCCCTCTTC; CDR3aa: CASSGAKGPLF
d_gene: TRBD2; v_gene: TRBV28; j_gene: TRBJ2-3; abundance: many; CDR3nt: TGTGCCAGCAGTAATCTAAACTTAGCGGGGGGGACGATAGATACGCAGTATTTT; CDR3aa: CASSNLNLAGGTIDTQYF
d_gene: TRBD2; v_gene: TRBV7-2; j_gene: TRBJ2-3; abundance: many; CDR3nt: TGTGCCAGCATCTTAACCGGGGGGGCCTCGCAGTATTTT; CDR3aa: CASILTGGASQYF
d_gene: -; v_gene: TRBV5-1; j_gene: TRBJ2-7; abundance: many; CDR3nt: TGCGCCAGCAGCTCTACAGGATCAGGGGAGCAGTACTTC; CDR3aa: CASSSTGSGEQYF
d_gene: TRBD2; v_gene: TRBV5-1; j_gene: TRBJ2-7; abundance: many; CDR3nt: TGCGCCAGCAAAGCGGGAGTCGAGCAGTACTTC; CDR3aa: CASKAGVEQYF